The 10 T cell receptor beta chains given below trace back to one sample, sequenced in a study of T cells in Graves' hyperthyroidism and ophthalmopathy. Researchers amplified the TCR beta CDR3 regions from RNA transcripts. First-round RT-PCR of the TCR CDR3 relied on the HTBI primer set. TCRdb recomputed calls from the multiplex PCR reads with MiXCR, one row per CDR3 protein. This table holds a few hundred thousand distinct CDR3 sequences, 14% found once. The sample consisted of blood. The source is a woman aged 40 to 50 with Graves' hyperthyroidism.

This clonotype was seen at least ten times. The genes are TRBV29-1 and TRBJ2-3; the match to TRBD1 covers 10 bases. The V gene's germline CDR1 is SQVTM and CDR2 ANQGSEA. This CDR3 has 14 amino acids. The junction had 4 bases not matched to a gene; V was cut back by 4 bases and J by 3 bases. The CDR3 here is CSVGDRGPTDTQYF. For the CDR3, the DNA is TGCAGCGTTGGAGACAGGGGGCCTACAGATACGCAGTATTTT.

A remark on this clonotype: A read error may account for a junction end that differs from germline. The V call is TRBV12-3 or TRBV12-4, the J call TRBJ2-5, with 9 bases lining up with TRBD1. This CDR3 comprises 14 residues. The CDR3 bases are TGTGCCAGCAGTTCAAGTCCGGGACAGGGAATTTCCCACTTC. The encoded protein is CASSSSPGQGISHF.

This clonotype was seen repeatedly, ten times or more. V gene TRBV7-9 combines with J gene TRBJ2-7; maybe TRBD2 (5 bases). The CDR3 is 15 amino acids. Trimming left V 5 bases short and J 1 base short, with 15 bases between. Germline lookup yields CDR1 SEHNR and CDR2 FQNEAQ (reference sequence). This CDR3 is CASSTSDFLSYEQYF. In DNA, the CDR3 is TGTGCCAGCAGCACGTCGGACTTCCTTTCCTACGAGCAGTACTTC.

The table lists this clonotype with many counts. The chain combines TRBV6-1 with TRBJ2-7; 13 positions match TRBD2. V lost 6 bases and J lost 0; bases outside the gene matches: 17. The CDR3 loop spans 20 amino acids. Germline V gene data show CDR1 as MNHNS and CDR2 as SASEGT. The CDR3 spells CASRMPFGTSGIKVSYEQYF. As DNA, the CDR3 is TGTGCCAGCAGGATGCCTTTCGGGACTAGCGGGATCAAAGTCTCCTACGAGCAGTACTTC.

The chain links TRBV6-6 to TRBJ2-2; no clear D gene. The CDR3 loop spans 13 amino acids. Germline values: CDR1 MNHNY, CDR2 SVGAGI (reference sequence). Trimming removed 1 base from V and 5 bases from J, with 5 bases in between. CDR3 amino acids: CASSYLGTGELFF. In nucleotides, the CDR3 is TGTGCCAGCAGTTACTTAGGTACCGGGGAGCTGTTTTTT.

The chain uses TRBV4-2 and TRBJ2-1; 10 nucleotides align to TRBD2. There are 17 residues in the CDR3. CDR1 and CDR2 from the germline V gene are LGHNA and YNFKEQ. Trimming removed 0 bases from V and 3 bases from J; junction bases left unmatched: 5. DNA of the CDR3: TGTGCCAGCAGCCAAGATGTCACTAGCGGGATCTACAATGAGCAGTTCTTC. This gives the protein CASSQDVTSGIYNEQFF.

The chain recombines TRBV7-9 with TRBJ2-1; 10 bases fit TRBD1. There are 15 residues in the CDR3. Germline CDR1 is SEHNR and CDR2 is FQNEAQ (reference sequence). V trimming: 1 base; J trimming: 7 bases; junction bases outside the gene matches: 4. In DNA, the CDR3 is TGTGCCAGCAGCTTAGGGGACAGGGGTTGGAATGAGCAGTTCTTC. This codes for CASSLGDRGWNEQFF.

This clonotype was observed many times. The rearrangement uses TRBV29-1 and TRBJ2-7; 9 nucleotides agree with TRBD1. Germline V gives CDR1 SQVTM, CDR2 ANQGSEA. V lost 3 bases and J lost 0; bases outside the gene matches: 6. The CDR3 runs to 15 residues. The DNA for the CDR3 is TGCAGCGTTGATGGGGGACAGGGCAGCTCCTACGAGCAGTACTTC. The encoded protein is CSVDGGQGSSYEQYF.

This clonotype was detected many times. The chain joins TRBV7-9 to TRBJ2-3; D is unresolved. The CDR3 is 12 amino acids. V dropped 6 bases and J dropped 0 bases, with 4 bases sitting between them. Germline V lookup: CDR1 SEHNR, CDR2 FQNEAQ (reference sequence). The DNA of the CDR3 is TGTGCCAGCAGTTTGAGCACAGATACGCAGTATTTT. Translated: CASSLSTDTQYF. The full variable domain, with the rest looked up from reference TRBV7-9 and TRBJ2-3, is DTGVSQNPRHKITKRGQNVTFRCDPISEHNRLYWYRQTLGQGPEFLTYFQNEAQLEKSRLLSDRFSAERPKGSFSTLEIQRTEQGDSAMYLCASSLSTDTQYFGPGTRLTVL.

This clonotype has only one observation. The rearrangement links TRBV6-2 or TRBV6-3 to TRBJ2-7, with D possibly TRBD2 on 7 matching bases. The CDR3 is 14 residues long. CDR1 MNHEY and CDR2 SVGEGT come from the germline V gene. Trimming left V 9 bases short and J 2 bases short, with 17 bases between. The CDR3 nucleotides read TGTGCCAGTCGGGGGCGGGAGACCCCCTACGAGCAGTACTTC. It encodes CASRGRETPYEQYF.